Each of the 14 T cell receptor beta chains below was sequenced from the same sample in a study of OX40 agonist ivuxolimab in advanced cancers. Produced via immunoSEQ multiplex PCR; TCRdb's table is partial and in-frame only. The sample consists of about 69,000 clones, roughly 90% of them appearing once. This material consisted of CD4+ or CD8+ T cells sorted from blood, taken in a trial of the OX40 agonist ivuxolimab. The receptors were sampled from an adult with an advanced solid tumor such as melanoma, head and neck, liver or kidney cancer.

The chain links TRBV5-1 to TRBJ2-3; D gene ambiguous. The CDR3 sequence is 14 residues long. CDR1 and CDR2 (germline): SGHRS, YFSETQ. V was cut by 2 bases and J by 0 bases, with 7 bases left in between. CDR3 coding DNA: TGCGCCAGCAGCTTTCGTCAGAGCACAGATACGCAGTATTTT. Protein product: CASSFRQSTDTQYF.

The CDR3 reads CASSSLGEPAGDEQFF. The CDR3 nucleotides are TGTGCCAGCAGCTCCCTGGGGGAGCCTGCAGGCGATGAGCAGTTCTTC. The V and J genes are TRBV7-3 and TRBJ2-1; tentatively, D is TRBD1 or TRBD2 (5 bases each). Trimming removed 4 bases from V and 8 bases from J, with 21 bases in between. CDR3 length: 16 amino acids. Looked up from germline, CDR1 is SGHTA and CDR2 is FQGTGA.

V is TRBV11-2 and J is TRBJ2-1, with D tentatively TRBD1 or TRBD2 (6 bases each). CDR1 and CDR2 from the germline V gene are SGHAT and FQNNGV. The V gene lost 2 bases and the J gene lost 5 bases, with 16 bases spanning the gap. The CDR3 covers 16 residues. The CDR3 DNA reads as TGTGCCAGCAGCTTAAAGCAGGGGTGGGAGGACAATGAGCAGTTCTTC. This gives the protein CASSLKQGWEDNEQFF. The whole variable domain, filled in from reference TRBV11-2 and TRBJ2-1, reads EAGVAQSPRYKIIEKRQSVAFWCNPISGHATLYWYQQILGQGPKLLIQFQNNGVVDDSQLPKDRFSAERLKGVDSTLKIQPAKLEDSAVYLCASSLKQGWEDNEQFFGPGTRLTVL.

This sequence joins TRBV28 and TRBJ2-7, with D maybe TRBD2 (6 bases). In germline, CDR1 is MDHEN, CDR2 SYDVKM. This CDR3 has 12 amino acids. The V end was cut by 11 bases, the J end by 2 bases, with 13 bases between. The CDR3 reads CAGSGKTYEQYF. The CDR3 coding sequence is TGTGCCGGTAGCGGAAAGACCTACGAGCAGTACTTC.

This clone was seen a single time. The genes are TRBV7-9 and TRBJ2-3; no definite D call. Between the trimmed V and J ends, which lost 3 bases and 1 base, there was a span of 8 bases. Per germline, CDR1 SEHNR and CDR2 FQNEAQ (reference sequence). The CDR3 is made up of 14 amino acids. The CDR3 here is CASSFSSRTDTQYF. CDR3 sequence (DNA): TGTGCCAGCAGCTTCTCTTCCCGCACAGATACGCAGTATTTT.

The chain recombines TRBV19 with TRBJ2-7; 7 nucleotides line up with TRBD1. V lost 5 bases and J lost 0; bases outside the gene matches: 4. In germline, CDR1 is LNHDA, CDR2 SQIVND (reference sequence). The CDR3 runs 14 residues. The CDR3 bases are TGTGCCAGTAGTCGACAGGGAAGCTCCTACGAGCAGTACTTC. Translation gives CASSRQGSSYEQYF.

The table lists this clone with a count of one. The chain couples TRBV2 to TRBJ2-1; 7 nucleotides line up with TRBD1. The V gene's germline CDR1 is SNHLY and CDR2 FYNNEI. The CDR3 consists of 16 residues. V gave up 6 bases and J gave up 0 bases; unmatched junction bases: 8. The CDR3 spells CASRAGQDPSYNEQFF. The CDR3 region has the DNA TGTGCCAGCAGGGCTGGACAGGATCCCTCCTACAATGAGCAGTTCTTC.

The genes are TRBV6-5 and TRBJ2-5; 8 bases fit TRBD1. Germline V gene lookup returns CDR1 MNHEY and CDR2 SVGAGI. The length of the CDR3 is 15 residues. J lost 6 bases, V lost 5 bases, and 11 bases had no gene match. CDR3 region: CASSRTGMLVKTQYF. CDR3 nucleotides: TGTGCCAGCAGTAGGACAGGGATGTTGGTTAAGACCCAGTACTTC.

The chain recombines TRBV29-1 with TRBJ1-2; D is possibly TRBD1 (5 bases). Trimming pared 3 bases from V and 4 bases from J, leaving 9 bases between. Looked up from germline, CDR1 is SQVTM and CDR2 is ANQGSEA. The CDR3 totals 12 residues. The CDR3, as DNA: TGCAGCGTTGACTTGGACACCTATGGCTACACCTTC. Translation: CSVDLDTYGYTF.

The V call is TRBV7-2, the J call TRBJ2-6; D unclear. V was shortened by 1 base and J by 0 bases, with 10 bases between the two germline ends. The germline V gene has CDR1 SGHTA and CDR2 FQGNSA. The CDR3 runs 17 residues. The chain's CDR3 is CASSLGRTASGANVLTF. As DNA, the CDR3 is TGTGCCAGCAGCTTAGGACGGACCGCCTCTGGGGCCAACGTCCTGACTTTC.

This clone was recorded once. The CDR3 sequence is CASSLGTPRMNEQFF. CDR3 sequence (DNA): TGTGCCAGCAGCTTAGGAACGCCGAGGATGAATGAGCAGTTCTTC. This chain links TRBV7-3 with TRBJ2-1; D remains unclear. The CDR3 extends over 15 amino acids. Trimming removed 2 bases from V and 7 bases from J, with 15 bases in between. Germline values: CDR1 SGHTA, CDR2 FQGTGA.

The chain has TRBV11-2 and TRBJ2-7; the D is unclear. The CDR3 sequence is 14 residues long. The germline V gene has CDR1 SGHAT and CDR2 FQNNGV. The V and J ends lost 5 bases and 4 bases respectively, with 15 bases between them. In DNA form, the CDR3 reads TGTGCCAGCAGCGTTGTGCGAAGAGCGTACGAGCAGTACTTC. It codes for CASSVVRRAYEQYF.

This chain joins TRBV19 and TRBJ1-1, with 9 nucleotides matching TRBD1. V was pared by 7 bases and J by 1 base, with 4 bases of the junction left unmatched. This CDR3 region has 14 residues. Per germline, CDR1 LNHDA and CDR2 SQIVND (reference sequence). CDR3 in DNA: TGTGCCAGTATAAGGGGACAGGGGAACACTGAAGCTTTCTTT. It yields the protein CASIRGQGNTEAFF. Based on the CDR3 plus reference TRBV19 and TRBJ1-1, the full variable domain is DGGITQSPKYLFRKEGQNVTLSCEQNLNHDAMYWYRQDPGQGLRLIYYSQIVNDFQKGDIAEGYSVSREKKESFPLTVTSAQKNPTAFYLCASIRGQGNTEAFFGQGTRLTVV.

The rearrangement links TRBV6-1 to TRBJ2-7; 8 nucleotides line up with TRBD2. V trimming: 7 bases; J trimming: 6 bases; junction bases outside the gene matches: 11. CDR1 MNHNS and CDR2 SASEGT come from the germline V gene. The CDR3 runs to 14 residues. This CDR3 reads CASISGGLQGEQYF. The DNA for the CDR3 is TGTGCCAGCATCTCGGGGGGGCTTCAAGGCGAGCAGTACTTC.